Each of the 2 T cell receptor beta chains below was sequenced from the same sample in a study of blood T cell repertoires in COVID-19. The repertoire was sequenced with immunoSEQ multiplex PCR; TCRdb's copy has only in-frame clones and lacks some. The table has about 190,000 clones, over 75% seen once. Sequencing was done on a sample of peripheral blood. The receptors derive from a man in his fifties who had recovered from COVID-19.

The CDR3 coding sequence is TGCGCCAGCAGCTTGGCTTCGGCCAAGGGGCTGGAGACCCAGTACTTC. Translated: CASSLASAKGLETQYF. V gene TRBV5-1 combines with J gene TRBJ2-5; possibly TRBD1 for D (5 bases). There are 16 residues in the CDR3. The V gene lost 0 bases and the J gene lost 5 bases, with 17 bases spanning the gap. The V gene's germline CDR1 is SGHRS and CDR2 YFSETQ.

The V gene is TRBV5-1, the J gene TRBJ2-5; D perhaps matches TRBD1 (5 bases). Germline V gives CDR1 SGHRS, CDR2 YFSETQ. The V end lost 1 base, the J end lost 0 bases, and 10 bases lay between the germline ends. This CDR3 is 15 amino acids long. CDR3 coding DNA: TGCGCCAGCAGCTTGTGGGCAGGGAACCAAGAGACCCAGTACTTC. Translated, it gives CASSLWAGNQETQYF. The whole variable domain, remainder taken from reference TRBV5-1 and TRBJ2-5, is KAGVTQTPRYLIKTRGQQVTLSCSPISGHRSVSWYQQTPGQGLQFLFEYFSETQRNKGNFPGRFSGRQFSNSRSEMNVSTLELGDSALYLCASSLWAGNQETQYFGPGTRLLVL.